Listed below are T cell receptor beta chains from one sample, sequenced in a study of CD8 T cells in ankylosing spondylitis. TCRdb itself ran the 5' RACE reads through MiXCR, one entry per CDR3 protein. The sample carries 350,000 to 550,000 distinct CDR3 sequences, 25% to 30% recorded once. Sequencing was done on a sample of blood, either unsorted or a sorted T cell fraction (not recorded which). These receptors originate from a male donor with ankylosing spondylitis. Both conserved end residues are part of each CDR3. A D gene is named only where the DNA matches it firmly. A row's size may be missing; if present it is once, few, many or a size class.

D	size	V	J	DNA	CDR3
.	few	TRBV3-1	TRBJ1-1	TGTGCCAGCAGCCAAGAAACAGCCACTGAAGCTTTCTTT	CASSQETATEAFF
TRBD2	.	TRBV5-1	TRBJ2-3	TGCGCCAGCAGCTTGACTAGCGGGACCTATACGCAGTATTTT	CASSLTSGTYTQYF
.	.	TRBV7-2	TRBJ1-6	TGTGCCAGCAGCTTCGCCGGGACCGGGAGTTCACCCCTCCACTTT	CASSFAGTGSSPLHF
TRBD2	.	TRBV27	TRBJ2-3	TGTGCCAGCAGTTATAGCGGGACTTACCCCTACACAGATACGCAGTATTTT	CASSYSGTYPYTDTQYF
.	.	TRBV12-3/TRBV12-4	TRBJ2-2	TGTGCCAGCACCCTGACTGACACCGGGGAGCTGTTTTTT	CASTLTDTGELFF
.	few	TRBV2	TRBJ2-4	TGTGCCAGTACTAATACGCGCCTTCAAAACATTCAGTACTTC	CASTNTRLQNIQYF
TRBD1	.	TRBV20-1	TRBJ2-1	TGCAGTGCAACCACAGGGGCCTTCTACAATGAGCAGTTCTTC	CSATTGAFYNEQFF
TRBD2	.	TRBV12-3/TRBV12-4	TRBJ2-2	TGTGCCAGCAAGGAACTAGCGGGAGGAGGGGGGGAGCTGTTTTTT	CASKELAGGGGELFF
TRBD1	few	TRBV12-3/TRBV12-4	TRBJ2-5	TGTGCCAGCAGGCCGACAGGGAGAGAGACCCAGTACTTC	CASRPTGRETQYF
.	.	TRBV24-1	TRBJ1-2	TGTGCCACCAGTGATTATGACAACTATGGCTACACCTTC	CATSDYDNYGYTF
.	.	TRBV3-1	TRBJ1-1	TGTGCCAGCAGCCTAGGGGGAGCCCAGGGTTTAGCTTTCTTT	CASSLGGAQGLAFF
.	many	TRBV6-1	TRBJ1-4	TGTGCCAGCAGTGAACCGGGGATAGAAAAACTGTTTTTT	CASSEPGIEKLFF
.	.	TRBV5-4	TRBJ1-1	TGTGCCAGCAGCTTGCCCCCACAGGGACCGAACACTGAAGCTTTCTTT	CASSLPPQGPNTEAFF
.	many	TRBV5-1	TRBJ1-1	TGCGCCAGCAGCTTGGCCGGGCAGGGGACCGAAGCTTTCTTT	CASSLAGQGTEAFF
.	.	TRBV24-1	TRBJ2-2	TGTGCCACCAGTGAGAACACCGGGGAGCTGTTTTTT	CATSENTGELFF
TRBD1	few	TRBV3-1	TRBJ2-1	TGTGCCAGCAGCCGATTCCGGGACAGGAACAATGAGCAGTTCTTC	CASSRFRDRNNEQFF
.	few	TRBV24-1	TRBJ2-1	TGTGCCACCAGTGATCCGTCTGTTCCGGCAGAAAGCTCCTACAATGAGCAGTTCTTC	CATSDPSVPAESSYNEQFF
.	.	TRBV7-9	TRBJ2-5	TGTGCCAGCAGCTCCCGGACTGGCGGGGACCACGATTGGGCCCAGTACTTC	CASSSRTGGDHDWAQYF
TRBD1	.	TRBV11-3	TRBJ1-6	TGTGCCAGCAGGTCGGGGACAGACTATAATTCACCCCTCCACTTT	CASRSGTDYNSPLHF
TRBD2	few	TRBV18	TRBJ2-3	TGTGCCAGCTCACCGGGACTAGGGAGCACAGATACGCAGTATTTT	CASSPGLGSTDTQYF
.	.	TRBV6-1	TRBJ1-3	TGTGCCAGCACGACGGTTGGAAACACCATATATTTT	CASTTVGNTIYF
.	.	TRBV20-1	TRBJ1-3	TGCAGTGCTAGAGATCAGCTCTCTGGAAACACCATATATTTT	CSARDQLSGNTIYF
.	.	TRBV27	TRBJ2-3	TGTGCCAGCAGTCCAAGGGGGACTACCAGCACAGATACGCAGTATTTT	CASSPRGTTSTDTQYF
TRBD2	few	TRBV11-2	TRBJ2-7	TGTGCCAGCAGCTTAGTGTTACTAGCGGGAGCCCACGAGCAGTACTTC	CASSLVLLAGAHEQYF
.	many	TRBV7-8	TRBJ1-4	TGTGCCAGCAGCTTAGCGAGGGAAATAAATGAAAAACTGTTTTTT	CASSLAREINEKLFF
.	few	TRBV20-1	TRBJ1-3	TGCAGTGCTAGCATGTCCCTAAACACCATATATTTT	CSASMSLNTIYF
TRBD1	.	TRBV6-1	TRBJ2-2	TGTGCCAGCATAGATGGGACAGGGGGCACCGGGGAGCTGTTTTTT	CASIDGTGGTGELFF
TRBD2	.	TRBV6-1	TRBJ2-3	TGTGCCAGCAGCCCAGGGGTAGCGGGGTTCACAGATACGCAGTATTTT	CASSPGVAGFTDTQYF
.	few	TRBV12-3/TRBV12-4	TRBJ1-2	TGTGCCAGCAGTTTAGACGGGTTCTACGACGGCTACACCTTC	CASSLDGFYDGYTF
.	few	TRBV5-1	TRBJ1-1	TGCGCCAGCAAGGAAGGTGCAACTGAAGCTTTCTTT	CASKEGATEAFF
.	.	TRBV7-9	TRBJ2-3	TGTGCCAGCAGTGAAATTGGAGATACGCAGTATTTT	CASSEIGDTQYF